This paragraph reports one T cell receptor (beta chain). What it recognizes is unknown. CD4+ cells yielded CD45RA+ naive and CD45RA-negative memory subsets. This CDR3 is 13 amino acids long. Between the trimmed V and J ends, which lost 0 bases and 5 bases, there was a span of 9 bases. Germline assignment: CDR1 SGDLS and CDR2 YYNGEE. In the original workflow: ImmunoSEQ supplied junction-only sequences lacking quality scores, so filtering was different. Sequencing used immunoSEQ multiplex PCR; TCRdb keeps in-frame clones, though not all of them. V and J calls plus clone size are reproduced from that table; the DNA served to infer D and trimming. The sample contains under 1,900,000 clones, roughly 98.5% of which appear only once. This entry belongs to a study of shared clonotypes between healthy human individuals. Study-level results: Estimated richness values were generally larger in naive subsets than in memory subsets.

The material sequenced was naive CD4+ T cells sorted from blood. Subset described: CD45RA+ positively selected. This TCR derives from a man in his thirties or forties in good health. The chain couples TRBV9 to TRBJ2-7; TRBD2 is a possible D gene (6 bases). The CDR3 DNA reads TGTGCCAGCAGCGTAGCCGGGAGCAACGAGCAGTACTTC. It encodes CASSVAGSNEQYF.